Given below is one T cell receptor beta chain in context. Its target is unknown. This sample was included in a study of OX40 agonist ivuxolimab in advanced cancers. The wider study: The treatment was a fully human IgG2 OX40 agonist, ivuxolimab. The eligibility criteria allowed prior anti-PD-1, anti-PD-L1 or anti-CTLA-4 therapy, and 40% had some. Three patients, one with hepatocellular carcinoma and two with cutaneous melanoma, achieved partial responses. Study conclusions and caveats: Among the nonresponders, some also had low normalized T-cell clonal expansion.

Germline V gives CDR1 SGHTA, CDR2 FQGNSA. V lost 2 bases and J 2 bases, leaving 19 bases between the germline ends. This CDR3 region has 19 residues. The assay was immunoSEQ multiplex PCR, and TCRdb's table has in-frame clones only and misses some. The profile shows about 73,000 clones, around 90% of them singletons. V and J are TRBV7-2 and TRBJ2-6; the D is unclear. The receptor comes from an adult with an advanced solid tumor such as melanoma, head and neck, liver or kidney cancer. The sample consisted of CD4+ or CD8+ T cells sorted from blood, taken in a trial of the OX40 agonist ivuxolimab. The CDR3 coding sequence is TGTGCCAGCAGCTTAAGGTCGGGCAGGATGGCGGCTGGGGCCAACGTCCTGACTTTC. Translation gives CASSLRSGRMAAGANVLTF. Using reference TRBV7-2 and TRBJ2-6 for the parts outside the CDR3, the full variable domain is GAGVSQSPSNKVTEKGKDVELRCDPISGHTALYWYRQSLGQGLEFLIYFQGNSAPDKSGLPSDRFSAERTGGSVSTLTIQRTQQEDSAVYLCASSLRSGRMAAGANVLTFGAGSRLTVL.